These T cell receptor beta chains were read from a single sample in a study of type 1 regulatory T cells. MiXCR, run by TCRdb on the reads, gives a single entry per CDR3 protein. There are approximately 100,000 distinct CDR3 sequences in the sample; around a third occur only once, and about 2.4% lies in the top ten. The sample consisted of CD4+ T cells, either the whole sample or a sorted fraction (not recorded which). Source of these receptors: a human donor in good health. Both conserved end residues are part of each CDR3. Fields, in order: D gene, V gene, J gene, clone size, CDR3 DNA, CDR3 protein. D genes are given only for firm matches. Rows may omit the clone size; those that give it use once, few, many or a size class.

d_call: TRBD2; v_call: TRBV20-1; j_call: TRBJ2-1; clone_size: few; cdr3_nt: TGCAGTGCTAGTGACCTTAGCGGGAGGGCCGGCTACAATGAGCAGTTCTTC; cdr3_aa: CSASDLSGRAGYNEQFF
d_call: .; v_call: TRBV20-1; j_call: TRBJ1-4; clone_size: .; cdr3_nt: TGCAGTGCTACGTCGCAGGGCTCAACTAATGAAAAACTGTTTTTT; cdr3_aa: CSATSQGSTNEKLFF
d_call: .; v_call: TRBV7-6; j_call: TRBJ2-2; clone_size: .; cdr3_nt: TGTGCCAGCAGCCCGCTAACAGGACGTCCCGAGCTGTTTTTT; cdr3_aa: CASSPLTGRPELFF
d_call: .; v_call: TRBV5-1; j_call: TRBJ1-1; clone_size: .; cdr3_nt: TGCGCCAGCAGCTCGGGGGGGTATGAAGCTTTCTTT; cdr3_aa: CASSSGGYEAFF
d_call: .; v_call: TRBV7-2; j_call: TRBJ2-3; clone_size: few; cdr3_nt: TGTGCCAGCAGCTTAGCAAGCGGAGCCCGCACAGATACGCAGTATTTT; cdr3_aa: CASSLASGARTDTQYF
d_call: .; v_call: TRBV29-1; j_call: TRBJ2-5; clone_size: few; cdr3_nt: TGCAGCGTTGGGGCAGAAGAGACCCAGTACTTC; cdr3_aa: CSVGAEETQYF
d_call: TRBD2; v_call: TRBV29-1; j_call: TRBJ2-1; clone_size: .; cdr3_nt: TGCAGCGTTGCGGCGGGAGTTTCCCGGGAGCAGTTCTTC; cdr3_aa: CSVAAGVSREQFF
d_call: .; v_call: TRBV7-8; j_call: TRBJ1-5; clone_size: few; cdr3_nt: TGTGCCAGCAGCCTAATGGCCCGGGCCCCCACGGCGCCCCAGCATTTT; cdr3_aa: CASSLMARAPTAPQHF
d_call: .; v_call: TRBV6-2/TRBV6-3; j_call: TRBJ1-3; clone_size: few; cdr3_nt: TGTGCCAGCAGTTATTCGGGAACCGGATTGAGCTCTGGAAACACCATATATTTT; cdr3_aa: CASSYSGTGLSSGNTIYF
d_call: .; v_call: TRBV7-8; j_call: TRBJ2-1; clone_size: once; cdr3_nt: TGTGCCACCAGACTGGGGCCTCGCAATGAGCAGTTCTTC; cdr3_aa: CATRLGPRNEQFF
d_call: .; v_call: TRBV19; j_call: TRBJ2-6; clone_size: .; cdr3_nt: TGTGCCAGTAGTCCCCAGTGGGTTTCTGGGGCCAACGTCCTGACTTTC; cdr3_aa: CASSPQWVSGANVLTF
d_call: .; v_call: TRBV19; j_call: TRBJ1-1; clone_size: .; cdr3_nt: TGTGCCAGTGCCGGGGTGAACACTGAAGCTTTCTTT; cdr3_aa: CASAGVNTEAFF
d_call: .; v_call: TRBV7-2; j_call: TRBJ2-5; clone_size: .; cdr3_nt: TGTGCCAGCAGCGGTGGGACAGCGGGGACCCAGTACTTC; cdr3_aa: CASSGGTAGTQYF
d_call: .; v_call: TRBV7-8; j_call: TRBJ2-4; clone_size: .; cdr3_nt: TGTGCCAGCAGCTTGAGTGGGTCAGCCAAAAACATTCAGTACTTC; cdr3_aa: CASSLSGSAKNIQYF
d_call: TRBD2; v_call: TRBV6-2/TRBV6-3; j_call: TRBJ2-7; clone_size: .; cdr3_nt: TGTGCCAGCAGATCCAGCGGGACCCACTCCTACGAGCAGTACTTC; cdr3_aa: CASRSSGTHSYEQYF
d_call: .; v_call: TRBV7-2; j_call: TRBJ2-3; clone_size: few; cdr3_nt: TGTGCCAGCAGCCTGCTATCGCGCCCCACAGATACGCAGTATTTT; cdr3_aa: CASSLLSRPTDTQYF